These T cell receptor beta chains were read from a single sample in a study of fetal regulatory T cell absence and autoimmunity. Clones were read by immunoSEQ multiplex PCR, and TCRdb kept only the in-frame ones, dropping some. Seen here are 45,000 to 50,000 clones, around 85% observed once, and the top ten hold around 0.43%. Sequenced sample: cord blood. The origin of the receptors is a newborn boy with IPEX syndrome. Both conserved end residues are part of each CDR3. A D gene is named only where the DNA matches it firmly. Clone size is shown for a subset of rows, as once, few, many or a class of expanded clone.

>few|TRBD2|TRBV7-2|TRBJ2-7
TGTGCCAGCAGCCCGGGACTAGGATACGAGCAGTACTTC
CASSPGLGYEQYF
>.|.|TRBV11-2|TRBJ2-6
TGTGCCAGCAGCCTTACAGGGCCTGGGGCCAACGTCCTGACTTTC
CASSLTGPGANVLTF
>.|TRBD1|TRBV6-1|TRBJ1-3
TGTGCCAGCAGTGGGGGCTTCGGGACAGGGTCTGGAAACACCATATATTTT
CASSGGFGTGSGNTIYF
>.|TRBD1|TRBV15|TRBJ2-2
TGTGCCACCAGCGTAAACCGGGACAGGGGAACCGGGGAGCTGTTTTTT
CATSVNRDRGTGELFF
>.|TRBD1|TRBV9|TRBJ2-2
TGTGCCAGCGGGGACGGGGACAGGGACACCGGGGAGCTGTTTTTT
CASGDGDRDTGELFF
>.|TRBD2|TRBV10-3|TRBJ2-1
TGTGCCATCAGTCCTGGGGCTAGCGGGGGTAATGAGCAGTTCTTC
CAISPGASGGNEQFF
>once|TRBD2|TRBV28|TRBJ2-7
TGTGCCAGCAGTTTAAGCGGGAGGGTCTACGAGCAGTACTTC
CASSLSGRVYEQYF
>.|.|TRBV18|TRBJ2-2
TGTGCCAGCTCGCGCACGGGGGGACAACGGCACACCGGGGAGCTGTTTTTT
CASSRTGGQRHTGELFF
>.|.|TRBV10-3|TRBJ1-3
TGTGCCATCAGGGACAGTGGAAACACCATATATTTT
CAIRDSGNTIYF
>few|TRBD1|TRBV27|TRBJ1-5
TGTGCCAGCAGTTTAGGGACAGGGGGCAATCAGCCCCAGCATTTT
CASSLGTGGNQPQHF
>.|TRBD2|TRBV7-2|TRBJ2-5
TGTGCCAGCAGCCAGGGACTAAGGGAGACCCAGTACTTC
CASSQGLRETQYF
>.|TRBD1|TRBV5-1|TRBJ2-5
TGCGCCAGCAGCACCCGACAGGGGTGGGAGACCCAGTACTTC
CASSTRQGWETQYF
>once|.|TRBV25-1|TRBJ2-3
TGTGCCAGCAGTGAGGGACCGTGGGACGACGCCACAGATACGCAGTATTTT
CASSEGPWDDATDTQYF
>.|.|TRBV7-2|TRBJ2-3
TGTGCCAGCAGCCCCTCGGGAGGCGGGGGCTACACAGATACGCAGTATTTT
CASSPSGGGGYTDTQYF
>.|.|TRBV11-2|TRBJ2-1
TGTGCCAGCAGCTTAGGACCCTTGGTAGGGTTCAATGAGCAGTTCTTC
CASSLGPLVGFNEQFF
>once|TRBD2|TRBV19|TRBJ2-2
TGTGCCAGTAGTATAGGACTAGCGGGGGCGAACACCGGGGAGCTGTTTTTT
CASSIGLAGANTGELFF
>.|TRBD2|TRBV25-1|TRBJ2-4
TGTGCCAGCAGCGATCTTAGCGGGAGGAACGGAAACATTCAGTACTTC
CASSDLSGRNGNIQYF
>.|.|TRBV4-2|TRBJ2-7
TGTGCCAGCAGCCAAGAGGGACCGCTCTACGAGCAGTACTTC
CASSQEGPLYEQYF
>.|TRBD2|TRBV12-5|TRBJ2-5
TGTGCTAGTGGTCCATCCTCACTAGCGGGGATGGAGACCCAGTACTTC
CASGPSSLAGMETQYF
>once|TRBD2|TRBV25-1|TRBJ2-3
TGTGCCAGCAGTGAGACTAGCGGGGTCACAGATACGCAGTATTTT
CASSETSGVTDTQYF
>.|TRBD1|TRBV4-1|TRBJ2-7
TGCGCCAGCAGCCAAGACCCCTCCCGACAGGGCTCCTACGAGCAGTACTTC
CASSQDPSRQGSYEQYF
>.|.|TRBV6-6|TRBJ1-5
TGTGCCAGCAGTTACTCAAGGGGGGTGCCCCAGCATTTT
CASSYSRGVPQHF
>.|TRBD1|TRBV7-8|TRBJ1-1
TGTGCCAGTCTATCGGTTCCAGGGGGAAGCGGTTACACTGAAGCTTTCTTT
CASLSVPGGSGYTEAFF
>.|.|TRBV9|TRBJ1-5
TGTGCCAGCAGCGTACGGGACTACCTTTATAGCAATCAGCCCCAGCATTTT
CASSVRDYLYSNQPQHF
>.|TRBD1|TRBV6-1|TRBJ1-2
TGTGCCAGCAGTGAAAATGAGGGGGCCTATGGCTACACCTTC
CASSENEGAYGYTF
>.|TRBD1|TRBV30|TRBJ2-7
TGTGCCTGGAGTTTTCCGGGACAGGGGGTCTACGAGCAGTACTTC
CAWSFPGQGVYEQYF
>.|.|TRBV6-5|TRBJ1-2
TGTGCCAGCAGCCCACCCTTCAGGGTTCGTCATGGCTACACCTTC
CASSPPFRVRHGYTF
>.|TRBD2|TRBV4-2|TRBJ2-1
TGTGCCAGCAGCCAAGAGGGACTAGCGGGAGACAATGAGCAGTTCTTC
CASSQEGLAGDNEQFF
>few|.|TRBV5-4|TRBJ2-7
TGTGCCAGCACCAACACCGTTGGGGACGAGCAGTACTTC
CASTNTVGDEQYF
>.|.|TRBV19|TRBJ1-5
TGTGCCAGTAGGCCTGACAGAATACCTAGCAATCAGCCCCAGCATTTT
CASRPDRIPSNQPQHF
>.|.|TRBV2|TRBJ2-3
TGTGCCAGCAGTGATTCCGATCGGGGAGGCACGCAGTATTTT
CASSDSDRGGTQYF
>.|.|TRBV6-1|TRBJ1-5
TGTGCCAGCAGTGAAGCGCTGTACCAGCCCCAGCATTTT
CASSEALYQPQHF
>.|.|TRBV27|TRBJ1-1
TGTGCCAGCAGTTTACGGGGGCGTCGGCAGGGCGAAGCTTTCTTT
CASSLRGRRQGEAFF
>.|TRBD2|TRBV5-5|TRBJ2-2
TGTGCCAGCAGCTTACGTCCATTAGCGGGGGGTAACACCGGGGAGCTGTTTTTT
CASSLRPLAGGNTGELFF
>.|.|TRBV6-1|TRBJ2-7
TGTGCCAGCAGTCTCCCGGGCCAACAGCAGTACTTC
CASSLPGQQQYF